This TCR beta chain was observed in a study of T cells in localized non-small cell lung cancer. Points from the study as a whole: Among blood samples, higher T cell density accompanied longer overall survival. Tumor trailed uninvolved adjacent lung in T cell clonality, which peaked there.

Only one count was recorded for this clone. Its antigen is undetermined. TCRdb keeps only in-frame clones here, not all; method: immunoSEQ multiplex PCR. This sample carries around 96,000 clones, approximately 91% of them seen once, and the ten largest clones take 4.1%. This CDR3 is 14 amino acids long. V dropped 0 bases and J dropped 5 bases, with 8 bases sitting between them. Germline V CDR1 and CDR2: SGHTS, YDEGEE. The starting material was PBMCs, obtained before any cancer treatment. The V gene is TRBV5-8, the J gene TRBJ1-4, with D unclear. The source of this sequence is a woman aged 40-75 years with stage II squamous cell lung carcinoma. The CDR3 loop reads CASSLASRNEKLFF. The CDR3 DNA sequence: TGTGCCAGCAGCTTGGCCAGCAGAAATGAAAAACTGTTTTTT. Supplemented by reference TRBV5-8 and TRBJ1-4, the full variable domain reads EAGVTQSPTHLIKTRGQQATLRCSPISGHTSVYWYQQALGLGLQFLLWYDEGEERNRGNFPPRFSGRQFPNYSSELNVNALELEDSALYLCASSLASRNEKLFFGSGTQLSVL.